Presented here are 21 T cell receptor beta chains from one specimen sequenced in a study of CD8+ T cells in alopecia areata. cDNA prepared by RNA extraction and subsequent reverse transcription served as the template for sequencing. Assay: immunoSEQ multiplex PCR; the TCRdb copy retains only in-frame clones and omits some. The table includes about 150,000 clones, around two thirds detected once. What was sequenced was CD8+ T cells sorted from blood. The receptors here all came from a human donor in good health.

This clone was observed a few times. In nucleotides, the CDR3 is TGTGCCAGTAGTGCTTTCGGGACTCCTTACAATGAGCAGTTCTTC. This gives the protein CASSAFGTPYNEQFF. J is TRBJ2-1 and V is TRBV19; a weak D match, TRBD2 (6 bases). Trimming left V 5 bases short and J 4 bases short, with 15 bases between. This CDR3 is built from 15 residues. The V gene's germline CDR1 is LNHDA and CDR2 SQIVND (reference sequence).

Remarks on this clone: Other DNA sequences from this sample encode an identical CDR3 as well. V usage is TRBV7-9 and J usage is TRBJ2-1; D unresolved. Per germline, CDR1 SEHNR and CDR2 FQNEAQ (reference sequence). V lost 2 bases and J lost 8, with 7 bases in between. The CDR3 spans 12 residues. As DNA, the CDR3 is TGTGCCAGCAGCTTAACCGGACATGAGCAGTTCTTC. Translating it yields CASSLTGHEQFF.

The chain employs TRBV7-9 and TRBJ2-7; 8 positions agree with TRBD2. The ends lost 4 bases at V and 0 bases at J; junction bases unmatched: 2. The length of the CDR3 is 14 residues. Germline values: CDR1 SEHNR, CDR2 FQNEAQ (reference sequence). The CDR3 here is CASSSGGFSYEQYF. In DNA, the CDR3 is TGTGCCAGCAGCTCGGGAGGGTTCTCCTACGAGCAGTACTTC.

The chain has TRBV9 and TRBJ1-3; a possible D gene is TRBD1 (5 bases). V lost 0 bases, J lost 4 bases, and 11 bases lay in between. Germline assignment: CDR1 SGDLS and CDR2 YYNGEE. The CDR3 extends over 15 amino acids. The CDR3 DNA reads as TGTGCCAGCAGCGTAGACGGGACCCAAGGAAACACCATATATTTT. This codes for CASSVDGTQGNTIYF.

V and J are TRBV14 and TRBJ1-1; D not certain. V lost 0 bases, J lost 1 base, and 6 bases lay in between. This CDR3 is 14 amino acids long. Per germline, CDR1 SGHDN and CDR2 FVKESK. CDR3 region: CASSQEVGNTEAFF. In nucleotides, the CDR3 is TGTGCCAGCAGCCAAGAAGTGGGGAACACTGAAGCTTTCTTT.

This sequence joins TRBV5-1 and TRBJ1-1; TRBD1 is a possible D gene (5 bases). V was shortened by 7 bases and J by 3 bases, with 16 bases between the two germline ends. The CDR3 is made up of 14 amino acids. CDR1 and CDR2 from the germline V gene are SGHRS and YFSETQ. The CDR3 region has the DNA TGCGCCAGCGGATTGGGACGGTCCGACACTGAAGCTTTCTTT. Protein: CASGLGRSDTEAFF.

This sequence joins TRBV7-9 and TRBJ1-1; 7 nucleotides line up with TRBD1. The V gene's germline CDR1 is SEHNR and CDR2 FQNEAQ (reference sequence). This CDR3 spans 13 amino acids. The ends lost 5 bases at V and 11 bases at J; junction bases unmatched: 11. CDR3 amino acids: CASSQGQTFEAFF. CDR3 sequence (DNA): TGTGCCAGCAGCCAGGGACAGACCTTTGAGGCTTTCTTT.

The J gene is TRBJ2-7, the V gene TRBV27; maybe TRBD1 (5 bases). Trimming removed 3 bases from V and 3 bases from J, with 9 bases in between. The V gene's germline CDR1 is MNHEY and CDR2 SMNVEV (reference sequence). This CDR3 has 13 amino acids. Here the CDR3 reads CASSLRQNYEQYF. CDR3 nucleotides: TGTGCCAGCAGTTTGAGACAGAACTACGAGCAGTACTTC.

This chain uses TRBV27 with TRBJ2-7; 12 bases line up with TRBD2. This CDR3 has 16 residues. V shed 5 bases and J 1 base; nucleotides not matched to a gene: 6. Germline V gene sequence: CDR1 MNHEY, CDR2 SMNVEV (reference sequence). This CDR3 reads CASSTTGTSGSYEQYF. CDR3 DNA: TGTGCCAGCAGTACCACAGGGACTAGCGGGTCCTACGAGCAGTACTTC.

The rearrangement links TRBV10-3 to TRBJ2-1, with 13 bases identical to TRBD2. The trim removed 4 bases at V and 6 bases at J, leaving 9 bases unmatched. CDR3 length: 17 amino acids. CDR1 is ENHRY, CDR2 SYGVKD, per germline. The CDR3 reads CAISGGLAGKYINEQFF. Here the CDR3 DNA reads TGTGCCATCAGTGGGGGACTAGCGGGAAAGTACATCAATGAGCAGTTCTTC.

J is TRBJ2-5 and V is TRBV7-8; possible D gene TRBD2, 6 bases. Trimming left V 4 bases short and J 5 bases short, with 17 bases between. Per the germline V gene, CDR1 is SGHVS and CDR2 is FQNEAQ. This CDR3 is built from 15 residues. CDR3 coding DNA: TGTGCCAGCAGCTACCTAAAGCGGGCGCGGGAGACCCAGTACTTC. It encodes CASSYLKRARETQYF.

The chain joins TRBV9 to TRBJ1-2, with 8 bases that match TRBD1. The V gene's germline CDR1 is SGDLS and CDR2 YYNGEE. The CDR3 is 15 amino acids. The ends lost 3 bases at V and 5 bases at J; junction bases unmatched: 9. The CDR3 region has the DNA TGTGCCAGCAGCGGCTCGGACAGGGAGGGGTATGGCTACACCTTC. Translated, it gives CASSGSDREGYGYTF.

The gene calls are TRBV7-9 and TRBJ2-4, with D perhaps matching TRBD2 (5 bases). The ends were cut back, 1 base at V and 0 bases at J, with 19 bases in the middle. Germline CDR1 and CDR2: SEHNR and FQNEAQ (reference sequence). The CDR3 consists of 19 residues. The CDR3 bases are TGTGCCAGCAGCTTAGTCACCGGGAACGTCTTTATAGCCAAAAACATTCAGTACTTC. Translation gives CASSLVTGNVFIAKNIQYF.

The chain has TRBV29-1 and TRBJ2-7; D may match TRBD1 or TRBD2 (5 bases each). Germline V gene lookup returns CDR1 SQVTM and CDR2 ANQGSEA. This CDR3 contains 11 residues. Between the trimmed V and J ends, which lost 4 bases and 6 bases, there was a span of 10 bases. CDR3 DNA: TGCAGCGTTGTGTGGGGGAGCGAGCAGTACTTC. Its translation: CSVVWGSEQYF.

The chain joins TRBV5-5 to TRBJ2-1; D is possibly TRBD2 (6 bases). V lost 4 bases and J 2 bases, leaving 19 bases between the germline ends. The CDR3 is made up of 17 amino acids. Germline V gene lookup returns CDR1 SGHKS and CDR2 YYEKEE (reference sequence). CDR3 DNA sequence: TGTGCCAGCAGCATCTCCTATGGGGGGTCCCCCTACAATGAGCAGTTCTTC. Translated: CASSISYGGSPYNEQFF.

This rearrangement joins TRBV29-1 to TRBJ2-2; a possible D gene is TRBD1 (5 bases). The germline CDR1 and CDR2 sequences are SQVTM and ANQGSEA. CDR3 length: 14 residues. V dropped 4 bases and J dropped 5 bases, with 14 bases sitting between them. Here the CDR3 reads CSVGGGSPTGELFF. CDR3 DNA: TGCAGCGTTGGGGGCGGCTCCCCAACCGGGGAGCTGTTTTTT.

This chain connects TRBV25-1 to TRBJ1-2, with a possible D match to TRBD1 (5 bases). The germline V gene encodes CDR1 MGHDK and CDR2 SYGVNS. The CDR3 length is 13 residues. Trimming took off 5 bases at V and 3 bases at J, with 10 bases between the two ends. The CDR3 DNA follows: TGTGCCAGCAGTCAAGACAGTTACTATGGCTACACCTTC. It encodes CASSQDSYYGYTF.

The gene calls are TRBV10-2 and TRBJ2-7; D ambiguous. This CDR3 is built from 12 residues. Germline lookup yields CDR1 WSHSY and CDR2 SAAADI. Trimming took off 0 bases at V and 4 bases at J, with 4 bases between the two ends. This CDR3 reads CASSESAYEQYF. The CDR3 DNA reads TGCGCCAGCAGTGAGTCCGCATACGAGCAGTACTTC.

The chain recombines TRBV6-6 with TRBJ2-5; a weak D match, TRBD1 (6 bases). CDR1 and CDR2 (germline): MNHNY, SVGAGI (reference sequence). The ends were cut back, 5 bases at V and 4 bases at J, with 17 bases in the middle. CDR3 size: 15 residues. In nucleotides, the CDR3 is TGTGCCAGCAGTCTAAATTTACAGGGAACAGAGACCCAGTACTTC. Translating it yields CASSLNLQGTETQYF.

CDR3 bases: TGCGCCAGCAGCTCCAACACGGTGGATTCAGGGTCGGGGGAGCTGTTTTTT. Translation gives CASSSNTVDSGSGELFF. V gene TRBV5-1 combines with J gene TRBJ2-2; D may be TRBD1 (5 bases). Trimming left V 3 bases short and J 8 bases short, with 23 bases between. There are 17 residues in the CDR3. Germline-derived CDR1 and CDR2 are SGHRS and YFSETQ.

The V call is TRBV30, the J call TRBJ2-3; a weak D match, TRBD2 (5 bases). This CDR3 comprises 16 residues. The germline V gene encodes CDR1 GTSNPN and CDR2 SVGIG (reference sequence). V lost 0 bases, J lost 0 bases, and 13 bases lay in between. The CDR3 region has the DNA TGTGCCTGGAGTGTAGGGCGGGCTCATAGCACAGATACGCAGTATTTT. It yields the protein CAWSVGRAHSTDTQYF.